This is a list of T cell receptor beta chains from one sample in a study of blood T cell repertoires in COVID-19. Measured with immunoSEQ multiplex PCR; TCRdb has only the in-frame clones, and not every one. The sample lists 110,000 or so clones; 84% were seen once. Sequenced sample: peripheral blood. The receptors come from a woman between 50 and 59 years old with acute or convalescent COVID-19. Both conserved end residues are part of each CDR3. A D gene is named only where the DNA matches it firmly. Rows may omit the clone size; those that give it use once, few, many or a size class.

J: TRBJ2-7; D: TRBD2; size: -; V: TRBV18; CDR3: CASSPTSGSGEQYF; DNA: TGTGCCAGCTCACCAACTAGCGGCTCCGGCGAGCAGTACTTC
J: TRBJ1-5; D: TRBD1; size: -; V: TRBV12-3/TRBV12-4; CDR3: CASSPQGNQPQHF; DNA: TGTGCCAGCAGTCCACAGGGGAATCAGCCCCAGCATTTT
J: TRBJ2-2; D: -; size: -; V: TRBV5-6; CDR3: CASSSSGGPGELFF; DNA: TGTGCCAGCAGCTCGTCTGGAGGCCCCGGGGAGCTGTTTTTT
J: TRBJ2-3; D: -; size: -; V: TRBV7-3; CDR3: CASSDTRDTQYF; DNA: TGTGCCAGCAGCGATACGAGGGATACGCAGTATTTT
J: TRBJ1-2; D: TRBD1; size: -; V: TRBV2; CDR3: CASSDAGGGNGYTF; DNA: TGTGCCAGCAGTGATGCAGGGGGCGGCAATGGCTACACCTTC
J: TRBJ2-7; D: -; size: -; V: TRBV7-2; CDR3: CASSLKRPTGQYF; DNA: TGTGCCAGCAGCTTAAAAAGGCCGACGGGACAGTACTTC
J: TRBJ2-3; D: -; size: -; V: TRBV28; CDR3: CASSRRWTYSTDTQYF; DNA: TGTGCCAGCAGTCGGAGGTGGACCTACAGCACAGATACGCAGTATTTT
J: TRBJ1-1; D: TRBD1; size: once; V: TRBV6-6; CDR3: CASNLQGANTEAFF; DNA: TGTGCCAGCAACTTACAGGGGGCGAACACTGAAGCTTTCTTT
J: TRBJ1-1; D: -; size: -; V: TRBV11-2; CDR3: CASSLEGLGAFF; DNA: TGTGCCAGCAGCTTAGAGGGGCTCGGGGCTTTCTTT
J: TRBJ1-3; D: -; size: once; V: TRBV30; CDR3: CALDSASGNTIYF; DNA: TGTGCCTTAGACAGCGCCTCTGGAAACACCATATATTTT
J: TRBJ1-5; D: -; size: -; V: TRBV7-8; CDR3: CASSLSSGGSNQPQHF; DNA: TGTGCCAGCAGCTTATCATCTGGGGGCAGCAATCAGCCCCAGCATTTT
J: TRBJ2-2; D: TRBD2; size: few; V: TRBV5-4; CDR3: CASSPPGGGGTGELFF; DNA: TGTGCCAGCAGCCCTCCCGGGGGGGGCGGAACCGGGGAGCTGTTTTTT
J: TRBJ1-5; D: -; size: -; V: TRBV30; CDR3: CAWTPRGSNQPQHF; DNA: TGTGCCTGGACCCCCAGGGGAAGCAATCAGCCCCAGCATTTT
J: TRBJ2-2; D: -; size: -; V: TRBV5-5; CDR3: CASRLTANTGELFF; DNA: TGTGCCAGCAGACTGACAGCGAACACCGGGGAGCTGTTTTTT